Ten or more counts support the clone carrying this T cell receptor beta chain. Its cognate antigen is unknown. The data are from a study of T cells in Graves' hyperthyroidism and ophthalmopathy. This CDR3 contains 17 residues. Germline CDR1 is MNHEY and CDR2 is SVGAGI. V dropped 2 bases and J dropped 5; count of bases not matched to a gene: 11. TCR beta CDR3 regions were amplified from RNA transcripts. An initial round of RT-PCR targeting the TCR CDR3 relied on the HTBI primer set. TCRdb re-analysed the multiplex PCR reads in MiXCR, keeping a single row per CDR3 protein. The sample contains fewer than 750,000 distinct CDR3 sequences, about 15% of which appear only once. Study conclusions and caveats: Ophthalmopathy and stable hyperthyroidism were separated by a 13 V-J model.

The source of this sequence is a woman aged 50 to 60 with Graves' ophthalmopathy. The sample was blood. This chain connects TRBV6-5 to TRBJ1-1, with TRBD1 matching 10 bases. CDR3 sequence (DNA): TGTGCCAGCAGTTACACCCCTCCCGGGACAGGGGTTACTGAAGCTTTCTTT. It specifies CASSYTPPGTGVTEAFF.